Here is one T cell receptor beta chain with its context. Its antigen is as yet unknown. The CDR3 consists of 13 residues. Trimming stripped 4 bases from V and 10 bases from J, with 12 bases between. Germline V CDR1 and CDR2: SGHNT, YYREEE (reference sequence). Use of 60 Vbeta and 13 Jbeta primers characterized the PCR. Produced via immunoSEQ multiplex PCR; TCRdb's table is partial and in-frame only. The sample shows about 98,000 clones, about 81% of them seen only once. The sample belongs to a study of cytomegalovirus exposure and HLA in healthy donors. Study results and limitations: Based on reports, TCR beta sequences accurately predicted HLA-A and HLA-B alleles for most subjects. Several of the most significant clusters appeared linked to common viral pathogens, based on a later analysis.

Sequencing was carried out using PBMCs. The receptor's source is a man between 40 and 49 years old in good health and CMV-seronegative. The chain employs TRBV5-4 and TRBJ1-6, with D possibly being TRBD1 (5 bases). The DNA of the CDR3 is TGTGCCAGCAGCACCGGACACTTGTCACCCCTCCACTTT. Protein product: CASSTGHLSPLHF.